Listed below are T cell receptor beta chains from one sample, sequenced in a study of cytomegalovirus exposure and HLA in healthy donors. Profiled with immunoSEQ multiplex PCR; TCRdb holds only in-frame clones, not every one. This table holds approximately 150,000 clones, 73% found once. Source material: PBMCs. These TCRs come from a woman in her late teens or twenties in good health and CMV-seronegative. CDR3s include the opening cysteine and the closing phenylalanine or tryptophan.

TRBV5-8	TRBJ2-5	CASSLAGTGGEKTQYF
TRBV5-1	TRBJ1-1	CASSFNGQVNTEAFF
TRBV18	TRBJ2-7	CASSPQRLAGPLGGEQYF
TRBV11-2	TRBJ1-2	CASSLNTGGSYGYTF
TRBV28	TRBJ1-2	CASSLGSQGILYGYTF
TRBV7-2	TRBJ2-3	CASSQLGGLPTDTQYF
TRBV28	TRBJ1-1	CASSLPRQDTEAFF
TRBV19	TRBJ2-5	CASSLDWASTETQYF
TRBV4-3	TRBJ2-1	CASSQEGSGSINEQFF
TRBV6-5	TRBJ1-6	CASRDSLHSPLHF
TRBV28	TRBJ1-2	CASETQTRGWGGNNYGYTF
TRBV6-4	TRBJ2-3	CASSDSAGGGTDTQYF
TRBV25-1	TRBJ2-1	CASSEFKAGGPYNEQFF
TRBV18	TRBJ1-3	CASSPGLPNLGNTIYF
TRBV4-1	TRBJ2-5	CASSQDATSGGPWETQYF
TRBV2	TRBJ1-2	CASRPRDGYTF
TRBV19	TRBJ1-2	CASSMGQGGVPYGYTF
TRBV15	TRBJ2-5	CATSSHGQGETQYF
TRBV6-6	TRBJ1-1	CASRIQGGNTEAFF
TRBV4-2	TRBJ1-3	CASSQGQGRNTIYF
TRBV5-5	TRBJ1-2	CASSQNIRRDYGYTF
TRBV25-1	TRBJ1-2	CASSANPGTPRPDYGYTF
TRBV6-5	TRBJ1-1	CASSPLGSAEAFF
TRBV9	TRBJ2-5	CASSVSGREQETQYF
TRBV12-5	TRBJ1-2	CASGLRSGRTNYGYTF
TRBV28	TRBJ1-5	CASSNRQTGAIRPQHF
TRBV5-1	TRBJ2-1	CASSLLTASEQFF
TRBV28	TRBJ1-4	CASNGGQINEKLFF
TRBV19	TRBJ2-5	CASSIEGGTRTSRPQETQYF
TRBV28	TRBJ2-3	CASSLASGGLTDTQYF
TRBV7-6	TRBJ2-1	CASSSRRTDNEQFF
TRBV10-3	TRBJ1-4	CAITGQKNEKLFF
TRBV15	TRBJ1-5	CATSLGQTYQPQHF
TRBV11-3	TRBJ2-3	CASSLSTGIATDTQYF
TRBV6-5	TRBJ1-4	CASRPWTGFEKLFF
TRBV7-3	TRBJ1-1	CASSSTGFTEAFF
TRBV6-1	TRBJ2-3	CASTRARYTDTQYF
TRBV5-4	TRBJ2-5	CASSLGPRGGTQYF
TRBV7-9	TRBJ1-1	CASRPGFLLNTEAFF
TRBV19	TRBJ1-5	CAISGGEGQPQHF
TRBV27	TRBJ2-7	CASSYSQGRSYEQYF
TRBV11-3	TRBJ2-3	CASSLAGNTDTQYF